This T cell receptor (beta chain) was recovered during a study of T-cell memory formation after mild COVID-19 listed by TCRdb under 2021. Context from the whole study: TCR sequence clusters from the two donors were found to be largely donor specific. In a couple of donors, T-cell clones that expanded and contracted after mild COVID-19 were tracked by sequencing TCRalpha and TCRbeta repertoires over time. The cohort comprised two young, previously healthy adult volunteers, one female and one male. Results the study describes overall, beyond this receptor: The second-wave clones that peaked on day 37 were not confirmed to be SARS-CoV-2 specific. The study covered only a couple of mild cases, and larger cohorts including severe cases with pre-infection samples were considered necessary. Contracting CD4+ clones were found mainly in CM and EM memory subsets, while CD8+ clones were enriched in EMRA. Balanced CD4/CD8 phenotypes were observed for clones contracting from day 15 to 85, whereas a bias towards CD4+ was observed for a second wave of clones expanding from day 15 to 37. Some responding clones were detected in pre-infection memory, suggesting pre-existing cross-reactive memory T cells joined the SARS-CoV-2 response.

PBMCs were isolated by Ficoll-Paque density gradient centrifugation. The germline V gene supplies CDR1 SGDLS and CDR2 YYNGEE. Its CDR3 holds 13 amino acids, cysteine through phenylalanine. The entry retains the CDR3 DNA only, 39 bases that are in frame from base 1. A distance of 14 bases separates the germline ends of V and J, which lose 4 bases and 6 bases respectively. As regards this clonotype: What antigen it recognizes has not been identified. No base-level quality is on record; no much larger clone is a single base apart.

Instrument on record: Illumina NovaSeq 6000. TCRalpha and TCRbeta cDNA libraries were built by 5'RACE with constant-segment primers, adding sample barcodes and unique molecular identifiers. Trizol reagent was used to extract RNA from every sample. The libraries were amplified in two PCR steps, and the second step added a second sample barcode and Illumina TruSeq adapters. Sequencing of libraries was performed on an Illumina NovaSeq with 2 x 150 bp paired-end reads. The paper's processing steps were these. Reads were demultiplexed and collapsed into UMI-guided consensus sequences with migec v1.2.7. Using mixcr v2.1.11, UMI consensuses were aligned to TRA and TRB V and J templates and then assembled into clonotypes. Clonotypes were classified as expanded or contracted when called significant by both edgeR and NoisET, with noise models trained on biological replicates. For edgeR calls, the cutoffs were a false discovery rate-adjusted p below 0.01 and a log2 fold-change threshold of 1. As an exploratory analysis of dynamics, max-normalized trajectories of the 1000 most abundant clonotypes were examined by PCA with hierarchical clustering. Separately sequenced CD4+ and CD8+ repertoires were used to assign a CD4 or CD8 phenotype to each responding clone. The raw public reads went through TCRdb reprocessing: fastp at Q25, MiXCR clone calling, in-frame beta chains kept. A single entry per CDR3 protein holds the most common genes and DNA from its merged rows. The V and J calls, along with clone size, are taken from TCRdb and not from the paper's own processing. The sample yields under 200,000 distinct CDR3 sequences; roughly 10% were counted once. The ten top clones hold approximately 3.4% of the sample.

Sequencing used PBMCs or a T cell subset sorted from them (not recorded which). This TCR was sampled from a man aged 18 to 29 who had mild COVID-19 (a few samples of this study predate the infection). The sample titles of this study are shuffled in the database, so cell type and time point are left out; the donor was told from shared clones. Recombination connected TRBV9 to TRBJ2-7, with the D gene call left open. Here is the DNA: TGTGCCAGCAGCCCCCTCGGAGAGACCGAGCAGTACTTC. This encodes CASSPLGETEQYF.